The 27 T cell receptor beta chains given below trace back to one sample, sequenced in a study of blood T cell repertoires in COVID-19. The table came from immunoSEQ multiplex PCR; TCRdb's copy has only in-frame clones and leaves some out. The data show roughly 120,000 clones, with 60% to 85% seen just once and 6.2% held by the top ten. Sequenced sample: peripheral blood. The receptor set was obtained from a man between 65 and 85 years old with acute or convalescent COVID-19.

J is TRBJ1-2 and V is TRBV28, with D unresolved. The CDR3 has 13 amino acids. Trimming removed 9 bases at V and 0 bases at J, with 11 bases between. Per the germline V gene, CDR1 is MDHEN and CDR2 is SYDVKM. The CDR3 DNA reads TGTGCCAGTCGGGAGGAAGCTAACTATGGCTACACCTTC. This gives the protein CASREEANYGYTF.

The chain links TRBV9 to TRBJ1-6, with D maybe TRBD1 (6 bases). The CDR3 sequence is 14 residues long. Germline CDR1 is SGDLS and CDR2 is YYNGEE. Trimming left V 4 bases short and J 7 bases short, with 12 bases between. CDR3 coding DNA: TGTGCCAGCAGCCGTGGACAGTTAAATTCACCCCTCCACTTT. This encodes CASSRGQLNSPLHF.

This clone was observed once. The rearrangement uses TRBV5-1 and TRBJ1-1; 7 bases are a match to TRBD1. This CDR3 contains 15 residues. Germline CDR1 and CDR2: SGHRS and YFSETQ. The J segment lost 5 bases and the V segment lost 0 bases, leaving 7 bases of the junction unmatched. CDR3 coding DNA: TGCGCCAGCAGCTTGGCCGACAGGGACATGACTGAAGCTTTCTTT. This encodes CASSLADRDMTEAFF. Drawing the rest from reference TRBV5-1 and TRBJ1-1, the complete variable domain is KAGVTQTPRYLIKTRGQQVTLSCSPISGHRSVSWYQQTPGQGLQFLFEYFSETQRNKGNFPGRFSGRQFSNSRSEMNVSTLELGDSALYLCASSLADRDMTEAFFGQGTRLTVV.

CDR3 sequence: CASSQLDMLSYSTEAFF. In nucleotides, the CDR3 is TGCGCCAGCAGCCAACTTGACATGCTTTCTTATAGCACTGAAGCTTTCTTT. The J gene is TRBJ1-1, the V gene TRBV4-1; no clear D. CDR3 length: 17 amino acids. Trimming took off 2 bases at V and 4 bases at J, with 20 bases between the two ends. The germline CDR1 and CDR2 sequences are MGHRA and YSYEKL.

This clone was observed a few times. The J gene is TRBJ1-3, the V gene TRBV4-1; D not resolved. The CDR3 has 16 residues. Trimming cost V 1 base and J 0 bases, with 10 bases left between them. CDR1 and CDR2 (germline): MGHRA, YSYEKL. This CDR3 reads CASSQGKLSSGNTIYF. The CDR3 DNA follows: TGCGCCAGCAGCCAAGGAAAGTTGAGCTCTGGAAACACCATATATTTT.

The J gene is TRBJ2-5, the V gene TRBV6-5; weak D call: TRBD2 (6 bases). V was shortened by 4 bases and J by 5 bases, with 20 bases between the two germline ends. Per germline, CDR1 MNHEY and CDR2 SVGAGI. CDR3 length: 16 amino acids. The CDR3 DNA sequence: TGTGCCAGCAGTTTCGTCTCGGAGGGCCTAGGGGAGACCCAGTACTTC. Protein: CASSFVSEGLGETQYF.

In DNA form, the CDR3 reads TGTGCCAGCAGCCAAGACTGGACTAGCGGGTTTGATACGCAGTATTTT. Translation gives CASSQDWTSGFDTQYF. The V call is TRBV3-1 (or the pseudogene TRBV3-2), the J call TRBJ2-3; TRBD2 matches at 11 bases. In germline, CDR1 is LGHDT, CDR2 YNNKEL (reference sequence). The CDR3 is made up of 16 amino acids. V gave up 0 bases and J gave up 6 bases; unmatched junction bases: 5.

The chain recombines TRBV7-8 with TRBJ1-5, with D possibly TRBD1 on 6 matching bases. The CDR3 sequence is 17 residues long. Per germline, CDR1 SGHVS and CDR2 FQNEAQ. Trimming removed 5 bases at V and 3 bases at J, with 20 bases between. The CDR3 sequence: CASSRRGPQVPNQPQHF. The DNA for the CDR3 is TGTGCCAGCAGCCGCAGGGGTCCCCAGGTCCCCAATCAGCCCCAGCATTTT. Using reference TRBV7-8 and TRBJ1-5 for the parts outside the CDR3, the full variable domain is GAGVSQSPRYKVAKRGQDVALRCDPISGHVSLFWYQQALGQGPEFLTYFQNEAQLDKSGLPSDRFFAERPEGSVSTLKIQRTQQEDSAVYLCASSRRGPQVPNQPQHFGDGTRLSIL.

V usage is TRBV7-2 and J usage is TRBJ2-5; 8 nucleotides line up with TRBD2. J gave up 5 bases and V 0 bases, and 2 bases lay outside the gene matches. The CDR3 is 14 residues long. In germline, CDR1 is SGHTA, CDR2 FQGNSA. In DNA, the CDR3 is TGTGCCAGCAGCTTAGCCCAGCGGGGGGAGACCCAGTACTTC. Encoded protein: CASSLAQRGETQYF. The whole variable domain, remainder taken from reference TRBV7-2 and TRBJ2-5, is GAGVSQSPSNKVTEKGKDVELRCDPISGHTALYWYRQSLGQGLEFLIYFQGNSAPDKSGLPSDRFSAERTGGSVSTLTIQRTQQEDSAVYLCASSLAQRGETQYFGPGTRLLVL.

This chain's CDR3 is CASSQEVGTSGPDTQYF. The CDR3 bases are TGCGCCAGCAGCCAAGAGGTCGGGACTAGCGGACCAGATACGCAGTATTTT. V usage is TRBV4-3 and J usage is TRBJ2-3, with 11 bases aligning to TRBD2. The CDR3 has 17 amino acids. Germline lookup yields CDR1 LGHNA and CDR2 YSLEER. V was pared by 0 bases and J by 4 bases, with 6 bases of the junction left unmatched.

This clone was picked up a small number of times. V usage is TRBV15 and J usage is TRBJ2-1, with 11 bases aligning to TRBD2. This CDR3 region has 16 residues. Germline V lookup: CDR1 LNHNV, CDR2 YYDKDF (reference sequence). J lost 4 bases, V lost 5 bases, and 7 bases had no gene match. The CDR3 nucleotides are TGTGCCACCAGCGCCCAGAGACTAGCGGGATACAATGAGCAGTTCTTC. Encoded protein: CATSAQRLAGYNEQFF.

This chain links TRBV11-2 with TRBJ2-1; possibly TRBD2 for D (7 bases). The germline gives CDR1 SGHAT, CDR2 FQNNGV. The CDR3 contains 15 residues. The V end lost 2 bases, the J end lost 5 bases, and 13 bases lay between the germline ends. The CDR3 region has the DNA TGTGCCAGCAGCTTATCCTGGGGGGGCGACAATGAGCAGTTCTTC. Amino acids: CASSLSWGGDNEQFF.

The chain carries TRBV7-3 and TRBJ2-5; 7 bases line up with TRBD2. V lost 5 bases to trimming and J lost 3 bases; unmatched junction nucleotides: 3. Germline V gives CDR1 SGHTA, CDR2 FQGTGA. The CDR3 spans 13 residues. CDR3 DNA: TGTGCCAGCAGCCTCGGACTAGAAGAGACCCAGTACTTC. Translating gives CASSLGLEETQYF.

The chain links TRBV5-1 to TRBJ2-3; 10 positions agree with TRBD2. Trimming took 5 bases from V and 8 from J; bases not matched to a gene: 8. CDR1 is SGHRS and CDR2 is YFSETQ in the germline V gene. The CDR3 has 14 residues. The CDR3 DNA sequence: TGCGCCAGCAGAATAGCGGGGGGCCCAGGTACGCAGTATTTT. It translates to CASRIAGGPGTQYF.

Here the CDR3 reads CASSYPDRGEQFF. The CDR3 bases are TGTGCCAGCAGCTACCCGGACAGGGGTGAGCAGTTCTTC. The chain couples TRBV7-9 to TRBJ2-1, with 9 bases fitting TRBD1. The CDR3 is 13 residues long. After removal of 4 bases from V and 9 bases from J, the junction contained 4 bases not matched to a gene. The germline V gene has CDR1 SEHNR and CDR2 FQNEAQ (reference sequence).

The rearrangement links TRBV15 to TRBJ2-5; a weak D match, TRBD1 (5 bases). Germline CDR1 and CDR2: LNHNV and YYDKDF (reference sequence). CDR3 length: 16 amino acids. V gave up 1 base and J gave up 5 bases, with 17 bases separating them. The CDR3 sequence is CATSRVGHRKEETQYF. DNA for the CDR3: TGTGCCACCAGCAGAGTGGGGCACCGGAAAGAGGAGACCCAGTACTTC.

V gene TRBV30 combines with J gene TRBJ1-5; 11 bases line up with TRBD1. Germline V gives CDR1 GTSNPN, CDR2 SVGIG (reference sequence). The CDR3 runs 17 residues. V shed 3 bases, J shed 0 bases, and the junction held 7 bases outside the gene matches. The CDR3 spells CAWSAGTGGLSNQPQHF. The CDR3 nucleotides are TGTGCCTGGAGCGCCGGGACAGGGGGGCTTAGCAATCAGCCCCAGCATTTT.

The chain uses TRBV2 and TRBJ1-5, with a possible D match to TRBD1 (6 bases). The V gene lost 7 bases and the J gene lost 1 base, with 8 bases spanning the gap. The germline CDR1 and CDR2 sequences are SNHLY and FYNNEI. CDR3 size: 13 residues. The CDR3 DNA reads TGTGCCAGCAACAGGGACAGCAATCAGCCCCAGCATTTT. Translation gives CASNRDSNQPQHF.

Only a few counts were recorded for this clone. The J gene is TRBJ1-2, the V gene TRBV18; maybe TRBD1 (5 bases). The V gene lost 7 bases and the J gene lost 0 bases, with 15 bases spanning the gap. This CDR3 has 15 residues. The germline CDR1 and CDR2 sequences are KGHSH and LQKENI. The CDR3 here is CASYGMGPSNYGYTF. For the CDR3, the DNA is TGTGCCAGCTACGGTATGGGGCCCTCTAACTATGGCTACACCTTC.

This clone was seen more than once but under ten times. The CDR3 nucleotides read TGTGCCAGCAGTTTTGCGTCGCGAGCTTTCTTT. This gives the protein CASSFASRAFF. The V and J genes are TRBV12-3 or TRBV12-4 and TRBJ1-1; D remains unclear. The CDR3 contains 11 residues. Trimming took 3 bases from V and 10 from J, leaving 9 bases between them.

V gene TRBV5-4 combines with J gene TRBJ1-1; D not certain. CDR1 SGHNT and CDR2 YYREEE come from the germline V gene (reference sequence). There are 15 residues in the CDR3. Trimming took 0 bases from V and 10 from J, leaving 19 bases between them. In DNA form, the CDR3 reads TGTGCCAGCAGCTTGGCCGCGACGGGCCGGGAGAGAGCTTTCTTT. Translating it yields CASSLAATGRERAFF.

The genes are TRBV7-2 and TRBJ2-2, with TRBD2 matching 9 bases. Germline CDR1 and CDR2: SGHTA and FQGNSA. This CDR3 has 15 residues. Trimming took 4 bases from V and 3 from J; bases not matched to a gene: 3. The CDR3, as DNA: TGTGCCAGCAGCTCAAGCGGGGGGTACACCGGGGAGCTGTTTTTT. Its protein is CASSSSGGYTGELFF.

This chain joins TRBV24-1 and TRBJ2-2; weak D call: TRBD1 (6 bases). Germline V gives CDR1 KGHDR, CDR2 SFDVKD. CDR3 length equals 13 residues. Trimming removed 2 bases from V and 7 bases from J, with 7 bases in between. The CDR3 spells CATSDSGVGELFF. The CDR3 DNA reads as TGTGCCACCAGTGATTCAGGGGTCGGGGAGCTGTTTTTT.

The chain couples TRBV5-8 to TRBJ2-3; maybe TRBD2 (7 bases). Germline V gives CDR1 SGHTS, CDR2 YDEGEE. This CDR3 is 16 amino acids long. Trimming stripped 0 bases from V and 0 bases from J, with 11 bases between. The CDR3 loop is CASSLAGGQSTDTQYF. In nucleotides, the CDR3 is TGTGCCAGCAGCTTGGCCGGGGGGCAAAGCACAGATACGCAGTATTTT.

The rearrangement links TRBV6-6 to TRBJ1-2, with D uncertain. The CDR3 covers 11 residues. The V end was cut by 8 bases, the J end by 5 bases, with 9 bases between. Germline CDR1 reads MNHNY; CDR2 reads SVGAGI (reference sequence). The CDR3 region has the DNA TGTGCCAGCGGTGGAGGATATGGCTACACCTTC. Translation: CASGGGYGYTF.

This chain connects TRBV7-9 to TRBJ2-5; D is unresolved. CDR1 is SEHNR and CDR2 is FQNEAQ in the germline V gene (reference sequence). There are 16 residues in the CDR3. The ends were cut back, 3 bases at V and 1 base at J, with 15 bases in the middle. The CDR3 region has the DNA TGTGCCAGCAGCTTGGAGTTTCCGGGTGTCCAAGAGACCCAGTACTTC. Translated: CASSLEFPGVQETQYF.

The genes are TRBV30 and TRBJ2-5, with 8 nucleotides matching TRBD1. CDR1 is GTSNPN and CDR2 is SVGIG in the germline V gene (reference sequence). This CDR3 spans 17 amino acids. J was trimmed by 1 base and V by 2 bases; bases with no gene match: 12. The CDR3 DNA is TGTGCCTGGAGTATCCGGACAGGGCGAACGGGCCAAGAGACCCAGTACTTC. Encoded protein: CAWSIRTGRTGQETQYF.